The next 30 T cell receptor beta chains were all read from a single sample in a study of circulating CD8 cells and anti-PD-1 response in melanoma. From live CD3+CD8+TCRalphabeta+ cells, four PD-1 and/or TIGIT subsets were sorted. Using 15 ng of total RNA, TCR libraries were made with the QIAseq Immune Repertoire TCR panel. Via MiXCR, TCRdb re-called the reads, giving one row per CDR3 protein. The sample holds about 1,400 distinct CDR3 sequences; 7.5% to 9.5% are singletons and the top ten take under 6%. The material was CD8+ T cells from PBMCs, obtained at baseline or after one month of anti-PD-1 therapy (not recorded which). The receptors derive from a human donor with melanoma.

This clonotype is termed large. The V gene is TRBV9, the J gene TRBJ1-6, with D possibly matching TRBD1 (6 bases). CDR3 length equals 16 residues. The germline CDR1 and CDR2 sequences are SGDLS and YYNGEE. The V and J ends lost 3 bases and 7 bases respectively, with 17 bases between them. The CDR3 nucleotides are TGTGCCAGCAGCGGGAGGGGGGCTCGTGAGAATTCACCCCTCCACTTT. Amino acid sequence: CASSGRGARENSPLHF.

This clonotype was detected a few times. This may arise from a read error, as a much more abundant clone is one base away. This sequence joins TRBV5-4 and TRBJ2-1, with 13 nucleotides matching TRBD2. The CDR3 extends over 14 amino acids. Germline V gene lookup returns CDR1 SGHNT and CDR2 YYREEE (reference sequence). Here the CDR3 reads CASSPETSGGPRSF. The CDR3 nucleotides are TGTGCCAGCAGCCCCGAGACTAGCGGGGGGCCTCGGTCCTTC.

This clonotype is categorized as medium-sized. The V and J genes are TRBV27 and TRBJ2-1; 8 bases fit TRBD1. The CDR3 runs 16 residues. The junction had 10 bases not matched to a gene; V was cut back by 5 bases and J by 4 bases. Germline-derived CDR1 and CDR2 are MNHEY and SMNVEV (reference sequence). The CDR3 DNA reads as TGTGCCAGCAGTCCGACGACAGGGGTGTCTTACAATGAGCAGTTCTTC. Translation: CASSPTTGVSYNEQFF.

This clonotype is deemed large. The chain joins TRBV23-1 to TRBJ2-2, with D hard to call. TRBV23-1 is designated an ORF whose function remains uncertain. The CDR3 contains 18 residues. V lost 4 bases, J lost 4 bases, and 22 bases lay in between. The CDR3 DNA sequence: TGCGCCAGCAGTCGGCCGGAACCATACGACGATTTCACCGGGGAGCTGTTTTTT. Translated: CASSRPEPYDDFTGELFF.

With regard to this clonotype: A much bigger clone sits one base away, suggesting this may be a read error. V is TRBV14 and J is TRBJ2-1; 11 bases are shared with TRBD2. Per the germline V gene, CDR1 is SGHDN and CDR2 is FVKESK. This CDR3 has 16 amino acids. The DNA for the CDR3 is TGTGCCAGCAGCCACTACGGGACTAGCGGTAACAATGAGCGGTTCTTC. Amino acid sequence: CASSHYGTSGNNERFF.

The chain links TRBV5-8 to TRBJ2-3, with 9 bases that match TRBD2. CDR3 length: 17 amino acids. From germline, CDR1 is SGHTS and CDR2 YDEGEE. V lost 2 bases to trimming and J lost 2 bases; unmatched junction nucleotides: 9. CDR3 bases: TGTGCCAGCAGCTTAGATCTAGCGGGGACCTACACAGATACGCAGTATTTT. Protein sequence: CASSLDLAGTYTDTQYF.

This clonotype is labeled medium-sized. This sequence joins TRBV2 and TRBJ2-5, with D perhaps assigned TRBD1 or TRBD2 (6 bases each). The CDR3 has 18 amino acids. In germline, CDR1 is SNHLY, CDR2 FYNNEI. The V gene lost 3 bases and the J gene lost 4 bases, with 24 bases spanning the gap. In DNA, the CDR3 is TGTGCCAGCAGTGATGCGCCGGGGGCTCAGGGTTTACGAGAGACCCAGTACTTC. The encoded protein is CASSDAPGAQGLRETQYF.

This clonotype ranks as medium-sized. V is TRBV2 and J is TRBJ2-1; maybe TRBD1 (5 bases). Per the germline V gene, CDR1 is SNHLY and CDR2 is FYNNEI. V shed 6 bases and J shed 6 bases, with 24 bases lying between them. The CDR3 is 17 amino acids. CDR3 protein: CASSRSLDSISGNEQFF. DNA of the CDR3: TGTGCCAGCAGCCGAAGTTTAGACAGTATCTCGGGCAATGAGCAGTTCTTC.

The CDR3 loop is CASSVAGATDTQYF. The CDR3 coding sequence is TGTGCCAGCAGCGTAGCGGGGGCAACAGATACGCAGTATTTT. The chain combines TRBV9 with TRBJ2-3; D may correspond to TRBD1 or TRBD2 (6 bases each). The V gene's germline CDR1 is SGDLS and CDR2 YYNGEE. This CDR3 contains 14 residues. Trimming shortened V by 0 bases and J by 3 bases, and 8 bases separated the two germline ends.

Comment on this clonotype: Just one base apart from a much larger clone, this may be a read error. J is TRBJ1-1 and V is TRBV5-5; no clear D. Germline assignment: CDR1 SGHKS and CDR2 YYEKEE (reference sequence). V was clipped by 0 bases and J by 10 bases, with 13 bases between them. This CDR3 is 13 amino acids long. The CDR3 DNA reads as TGTGCCAGCAGCTTGGGGACCCCGAAGGCAGCTTTCTTT. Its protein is CASSLGTPKAAFF.

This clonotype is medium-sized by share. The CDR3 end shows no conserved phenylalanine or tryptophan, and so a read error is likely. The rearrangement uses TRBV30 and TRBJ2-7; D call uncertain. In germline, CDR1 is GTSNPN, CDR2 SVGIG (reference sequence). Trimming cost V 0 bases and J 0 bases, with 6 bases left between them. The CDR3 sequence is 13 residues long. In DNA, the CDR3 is TGTGCCTGGAGTGTACGAAGCTCCTACGAGCAGTACTCC. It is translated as CAWSVRSSYEQYS.

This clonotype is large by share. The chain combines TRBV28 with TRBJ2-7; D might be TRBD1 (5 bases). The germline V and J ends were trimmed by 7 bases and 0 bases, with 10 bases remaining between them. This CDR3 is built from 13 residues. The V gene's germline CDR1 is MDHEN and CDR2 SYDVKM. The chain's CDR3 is CASIDRNSYEQYF. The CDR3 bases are TGTGCCAGCATTGACAGAAACTCCTACGAGCAGTACTTC.

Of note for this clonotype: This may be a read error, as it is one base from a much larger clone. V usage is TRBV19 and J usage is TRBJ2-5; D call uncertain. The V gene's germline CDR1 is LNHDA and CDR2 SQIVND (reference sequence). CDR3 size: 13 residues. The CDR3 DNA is TGTGCCAGTAGTATGTTCGGTGGTGAGGCCCAGTGCTTC. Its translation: CASSMFGGEAQCF.

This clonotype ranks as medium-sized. The CDR3 protein is CASSQVGTGGNEQFF. CDR3 sequence (DNA): TGCGCCAGCAGCCAAGTGGGGACAGGAGGCAATGAGCAGTTCTTC. The rearrangement joins TRBV4-1 to TRBJ2-1; 8 bases align to TRBD1. CDR1 is MGHRA, CDR2 YSYEKL, per germline. The ends lost 1 base at V and 6 bases at J; junction bases unmatched: 5. This CDR3 contains 15 residues.

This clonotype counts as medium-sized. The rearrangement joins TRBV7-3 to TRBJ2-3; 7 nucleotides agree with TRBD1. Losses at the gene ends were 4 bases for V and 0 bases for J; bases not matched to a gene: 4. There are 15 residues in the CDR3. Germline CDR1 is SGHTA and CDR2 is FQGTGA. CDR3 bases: TGTGCCAGCAGCTCGACAGGGTTTAGCACAGATACGCAGTATTTT. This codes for CASSSTGFSTDTQYF.

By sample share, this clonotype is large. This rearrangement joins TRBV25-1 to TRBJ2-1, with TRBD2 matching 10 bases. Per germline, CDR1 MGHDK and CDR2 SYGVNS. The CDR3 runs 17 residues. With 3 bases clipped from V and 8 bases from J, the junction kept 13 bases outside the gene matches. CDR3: CASSEVAGGPRSDEQFF. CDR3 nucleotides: TGTGCCAGCAGTGAGGTAGCGGGGGGCCCCCGTTCGGATGAGCAGTTCTTC. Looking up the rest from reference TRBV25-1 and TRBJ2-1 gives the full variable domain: EADIYQTPRYLVIGTGKKITLECSQTMGHDKMYWYQQDPGMELHLIHYSYGVNSTEKGDLSSESTVSRIRTEHFPLTLESARPSHTSQYLCASSEVAGGPRSDEQFFGPGTRLTVL.

CDR3 amino acids: CASSPRQGLSTDTQYF. In DNA, the CDR3 is TGTGCCAGCAGCCCTCGACAGGGTCTTAGCACAGATACGCAGTATTTT. The rearrangement links TRBV9 to TRBJ2-3, with 7 positions matching TRBD1. The CDR3 has 16 amino acids. Germline CDR1 SGDLS, CDR2 YYNGEE. Unmatched junction bases numbered 8, after V lost 4 bases and J lost 0 bases.

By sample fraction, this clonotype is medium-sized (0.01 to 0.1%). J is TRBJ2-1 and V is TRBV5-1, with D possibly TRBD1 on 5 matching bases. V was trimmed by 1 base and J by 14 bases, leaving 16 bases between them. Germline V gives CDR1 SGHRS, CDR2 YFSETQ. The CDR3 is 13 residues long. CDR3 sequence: CASSLYTSEGEFF. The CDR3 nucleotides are TGCGCCAGCAGCTTGTACACTTCGGAAGGGGAGTTCTTC.

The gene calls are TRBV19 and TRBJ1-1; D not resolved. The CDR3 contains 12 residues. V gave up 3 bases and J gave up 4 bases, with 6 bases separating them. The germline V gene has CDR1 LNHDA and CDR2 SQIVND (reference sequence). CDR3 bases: TGTGCCAGTAGTATGGGAACCACTGAAGCTTTCTTT. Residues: CASSMGTTEAFF. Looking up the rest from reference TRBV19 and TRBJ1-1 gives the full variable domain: DGGITQSPKYLFRKEGQNVTLSCEQNLNHDAMYWYRQDPGQGLRLIYYSQIVNDFQKGDIAEGYSVSREKKESFPLTVTSAQKNPTAFYLCASSMGTTEAFFGQGTRLTVV.

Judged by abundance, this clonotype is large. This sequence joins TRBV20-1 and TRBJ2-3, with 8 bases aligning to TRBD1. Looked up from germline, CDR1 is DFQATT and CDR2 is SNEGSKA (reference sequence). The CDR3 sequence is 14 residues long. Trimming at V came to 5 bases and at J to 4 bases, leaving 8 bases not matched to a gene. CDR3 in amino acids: CSAADRAEADTQYF. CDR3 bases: TGCAGTGCTGCGGACAGGGCCGAAGCAGATACGCAGTATTTT.

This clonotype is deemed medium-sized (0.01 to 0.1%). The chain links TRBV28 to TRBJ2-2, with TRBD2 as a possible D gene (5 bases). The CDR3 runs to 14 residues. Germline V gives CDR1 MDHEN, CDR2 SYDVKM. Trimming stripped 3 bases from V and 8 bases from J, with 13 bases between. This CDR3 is CASSFPELGGELFF. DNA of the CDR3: TGTGCCAGCAGTTTCCCGGAACTAGGGGGGGAGCTGTTTTTT.

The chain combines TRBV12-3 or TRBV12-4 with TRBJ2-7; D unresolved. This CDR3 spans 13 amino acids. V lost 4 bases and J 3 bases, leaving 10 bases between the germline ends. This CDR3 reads CASSSALHYEQYF. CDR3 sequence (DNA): TGTGCCAGCAGTTCCGCTCTACACTACGAGCAGTACTTC.

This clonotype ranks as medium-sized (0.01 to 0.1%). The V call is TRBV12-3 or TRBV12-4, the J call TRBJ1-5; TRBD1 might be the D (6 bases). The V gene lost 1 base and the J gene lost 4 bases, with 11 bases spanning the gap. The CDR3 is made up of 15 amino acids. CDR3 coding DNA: TGTGCCAGCAGTTTAGGCAGGGGACGAAATCAGCCCCAGCATTTT. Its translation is CASSLGRGRNQPQHF.

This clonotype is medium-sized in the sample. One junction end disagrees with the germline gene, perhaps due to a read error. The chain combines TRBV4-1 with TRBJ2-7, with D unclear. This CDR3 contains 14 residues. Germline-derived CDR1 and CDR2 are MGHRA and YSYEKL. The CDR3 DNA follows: TGCGCCAGCAGCCAAGATCGTTTAGTTGCCCCCTGGGTCTTC. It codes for CASSQDRLVAPWVF.

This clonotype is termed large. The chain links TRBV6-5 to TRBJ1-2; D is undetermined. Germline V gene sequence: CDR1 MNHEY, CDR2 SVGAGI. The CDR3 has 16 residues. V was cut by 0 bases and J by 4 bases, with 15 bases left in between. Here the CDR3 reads CASSYSDGVPIYGYTF. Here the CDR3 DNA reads TGTGCCAGCAGTTACTCTGACGGAGTCCCAATCTATGGCTACACCTTC.

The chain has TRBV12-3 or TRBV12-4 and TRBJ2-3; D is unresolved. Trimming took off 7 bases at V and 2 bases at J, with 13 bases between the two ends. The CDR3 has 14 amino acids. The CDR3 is CASTSLDPTDTQYF. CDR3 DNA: TGTGCCAGCACCTCCCTTGACCCCACAGATACGCAGTATTTT.

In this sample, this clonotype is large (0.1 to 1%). In DNA, the CDR3 is TGTGCCACCAGTGCCTCTCCGGACGGGGGGGACCTACCGGATACGCAGTATTTT. It encodes CATSASPDGGDLPDTQYF. The chain combines TRBV24-1 with TRBJ2-3, with 8 nucleotides matching TRBD2. The CDR3 extends over 18 amino acids. The germline V gene has CDR1 KGHDR and CDR2 SFDVKD. Germline trimming cut 5 bases from V and 6 bases from J; bases unmatched to any gene: 18.

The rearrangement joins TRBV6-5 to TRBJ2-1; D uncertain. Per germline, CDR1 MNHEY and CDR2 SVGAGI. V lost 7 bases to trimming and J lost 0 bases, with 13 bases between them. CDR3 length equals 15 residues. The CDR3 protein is CASNFFAGSYNEQFF. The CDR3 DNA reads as TGTGCCAGCAATTTTTTTGCCGGCTCCTACAATGAGCAGTTCTTC.

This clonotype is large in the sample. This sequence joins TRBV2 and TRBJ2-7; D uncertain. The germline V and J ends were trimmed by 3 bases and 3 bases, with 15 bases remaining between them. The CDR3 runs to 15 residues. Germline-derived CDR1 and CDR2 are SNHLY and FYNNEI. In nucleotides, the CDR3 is TGTGCCAGCAGTGAGGTGGCAGGCGCTCTCTACGAGCAGTACTTC. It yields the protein CASSEVAGALYEQYF.

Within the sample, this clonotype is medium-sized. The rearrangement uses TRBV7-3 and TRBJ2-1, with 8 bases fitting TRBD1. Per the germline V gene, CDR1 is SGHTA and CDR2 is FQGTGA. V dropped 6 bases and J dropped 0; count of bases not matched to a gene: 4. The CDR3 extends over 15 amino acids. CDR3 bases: TGTGCCAGCAGGAACCAGGGGGCCTCCTACAATGAGCAGTTCTTC. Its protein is CASRNQGASYNEQFF.